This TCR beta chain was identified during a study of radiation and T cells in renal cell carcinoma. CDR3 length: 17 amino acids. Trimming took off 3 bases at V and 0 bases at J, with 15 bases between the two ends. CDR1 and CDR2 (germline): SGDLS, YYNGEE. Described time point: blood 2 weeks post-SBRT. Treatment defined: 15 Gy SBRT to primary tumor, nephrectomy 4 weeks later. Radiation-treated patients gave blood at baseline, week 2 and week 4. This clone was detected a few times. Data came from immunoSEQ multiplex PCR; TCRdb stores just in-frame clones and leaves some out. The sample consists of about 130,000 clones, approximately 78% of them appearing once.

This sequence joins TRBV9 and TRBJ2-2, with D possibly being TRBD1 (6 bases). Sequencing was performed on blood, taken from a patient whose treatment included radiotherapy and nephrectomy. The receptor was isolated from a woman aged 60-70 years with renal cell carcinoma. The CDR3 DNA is TGTGCCAGCAGCGACTCCGGGACACCTCCGAACACCGGGGAGCTGTTTTTT. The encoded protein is CASSDSGTPPNTGELFF.